This TCR beta chain was sequenced in a study of Ad26.COV2.S vaccination and SARS-CoV-2 variants. Turning to the study itself: Each vaccinee took Ad26.COV2.S intramuscularly, once or twice 56 days apart. Study-level points and caveats: Total T cell responses were possibly underestimated by TCR breadth and depth analyses. Breadth measured for non-spike TCRs was similar across vaccine and placebo recipients. In vaccinated individuals, spike-specific CD8+ and CD4+ T cell responses reportedly displayed substantial breadth.

The length of the CDR3 is 15 residues. Germline CDR1 and CDR2: SNHLY and FYNNEI. The ends were cut back, 3 bases at V and 0 bases at J, with 9 bases in the middle. Only in-frame clones appear in the TCRdb table, and some are missing; sequencing was by immunoSEQ multiplex PCR. The data show about 260,000 clones, roughly 89% seen once. Treatment denoted: roughly 18 received Ad26.COV2.S at low or high dose, single or two shots; roughly five received placebo; per-sample allocation not given. At day 63 after the first vaccine or placebo injection, samples were drawn. Details on this clone: Its specificity is unknown.

This TCR derives from a person between 18 and 65 years old who received the Ad26.COV2.S COVID-19 vaccine or a placebo. The gene calls are TRBV2 and TRBJ1-5; possible D gene TRBD1, 6 bases. Sequencing was performed on peripheral blood, taken in a trial of Ad26.COV2.S vaccine versus placebo. CDR3 in DNA: TGTGCCAGCAGTGATTGGGACATTAGCAATCAGCCCCAGCATTTT. Translating it yields CASSDWDISNQPQHF.